Listed below are T cell receptor beta chains from one sample, sequenced in a study of blood T cell repertoires in COVID-19. Only in-frame clones appear in the TCRdb table, and some are missing; sequencing was by immunoSEQ multiplex PCR. Of under 50,000 clones listed, about 92% are singletons. The sequenced material came from peripheral blood. The receptors were sampled from a human donor in a cohort sampled during active COVID-19. Each CDR3 is given with its conserved first and last residue. The D gene is left open where the match is weak. Not all rows give a size; the values are once, few, many and, for expanded clones, a class.

clone size	D gene	V gene	J gene	CDR3 protein	CDR3 DNA
-	TRBD2	TRBV30	TRBJ2-7	CACRASGGYYEQYF	TGTGCCTGCCGGGCAAGCGGGGGGTACTACGAGCAGTACTTC
-	-	TRBV30	TRBJ1-1	CAWNWGTLRGDTEAFF	TGTGCCTGGAATTGGGGGACCCTACGCGGGGACACTGAAGCTTTCTTT
-	-	TRBV19	TRBJ2-5	CASSMWGRETQYF	TGTGCCAGTAGTATGTGGGGCCGCGAGACCCAGTACTTC
-	-	TRBV2	TRBJ1-5	CASSARGGNQPQHF	TGTGCCAGCAGTGCCAGGGGTGGCAATCAGCCCCAGCATTTT
few	TRBD2	TRBV4-2	TRBJ2-7	CASSRDTTSGAYEQYF	TGTGCCAGCAGCCGCGACACAACTAGCGGGGCTTACGAGCAGTACTTC
-	TRBD2	TRBV7-2	TRBJ2-7	CASSPRGLGSYEQYF	TGTGCCAGCAGTCCAAGGGGACTAGGATCCTACGAGCAGTACTTC
-	TRBD2	TRBV5-6	TRBJ2-7	CASIRLAGASEQYF	TGTGCCAGCATCAGACTAGCGGGGGCTAGCGAGCAGTACTTC
-	TRBD2	TRBV19	TRBJ2-1	CASSSGRTVNEQFF	TGTGCCAGTTCGAGCGGGAGGACGGTTAATGAGCAGTTCTTC
-	TRBD1	TRBV27	TRBJ2-1	CASSAPGQGIRNEQFF	TGTGCCAGCAGTGCACCGGGACAGGGAATAAGGAATGAGCAGTTCTTC
-	TRBD1	TRBV6-5	TRBJ1-2	CASSLQGAEGYTF	TGTGCCAGCAGTTTACAGGGGGCGGAAGGCTACACCTTC
-	-	TRBV6-6	TRBJ1-1	CASSYPETNTEAFF	TGTGCCAGCAGTTACCCAGAGACAAACACTGAAGCTTTCTTT
-	-	TRBV5-8	TRBJ2-7	CASAIGESYEQYF	TGTGCCAGCGCCATCGGGGAGTCTTACGAGCAGTACTTC
-	TRBD1	TRBV28	TRBJ1-5	CASSTRTGGSQPQHF	TGTGCCAGCAGTACTCGCACAGGGGGCTCTCAGCCCCAGCATTTT
-	-	TRBV6-5	TRBJ2-7	CASSSPGQPHYEQYF	TGTGCCAGCAGTAGCCCGGGACAACCGCACTACGAGCAGTACTTC
-	TRBD2	TRBV7-2	TRBJ2-1	CASSLYGRENEQFF	TGTGCCAGCAGCTTATACGGGAGGGAAAATGAGCAGTTCTTC
-	-	TRBV3-1/TRBV3-2	TRBJ2-1	CASSLQYEQFF	TGTGCCAGCAGCCTTCAATATGAGCAGTTCTTC
-	-	TRBV4-1	TRBJ2-4	CASSQEATGLPKNIQYF	TGCGCCAGCAGCCAAGAAGCGACAGGTTTACCCAAAAACATTCAGTACTTC
-	-	TRBV4-1	TRBJ1-6	CASSRDLATSPLHF	TGCGCCAGCAGCCGAGACCTAGCCACTTCACCCCTCCACTTT
once	-	TRBV24-1	TRBJ2-1	CATSDGTRYNEQFF	TGTGCCACCAGTGATGGGACTCGGTACAATGAGCAGTTCTTC
-	-	TRBV7-9	TRBJ2-1	CASSLSTGYNEQFF	TGTGCCAGCAGCTTAAGTACAGGCTACAATGAGCAGTTCTTC
-	-	TRBV14	TRBJ2-1	CASSQDLVAGYNEQFF	TGTGCCAGCAGCCAAGATCTAGTGGCCGGCTACAATGAGCAGTTCTTC
-	TRBD2	TRBV28	TRBJ2-1	CASSGLAGPNEQFF	TGTGCCAGCAGTGGCCTAGCGGGACCCAATGAGCAGTTCTTC
once	-	TRBV9	TRBJ2-1	CASSVEGPLYNEQFF	TGTGCCAGCAGCGTAGAGGGGCCCTTGTACAATGAGCAGTTCTTC
-	TRBD1	TRBV7-3	TRBJ2-7	CASGGDRVSEQYF	TGTGCCAGCGGAGGGGACAGGGTCTCCGAGCAGTACTTC
-	TRBD2	TRBV7-9	TRBJ2-1	CAVSGGYNEQFF	TGTGCCGTCAGCGGGGGATACAATGAGCAGTTCTTC
-	-	TRBV5-6	TRBJ2-1	CASSLEREQFF	TGTGCCAGCAGCTTGGAGCGGGAGCAGTTCTTC
once	TRBD1	TRBV3-1/TRBV3-2	TRBJ2-7	CASSQGGTVLLFF	TGTGCCAGCAGCCAAGGGGGGACAGTTCTCCTCTTCTTC
-	-	TRBV19	TRBJ2-2	CASNINTGELFF	TGTGCCAGCAACATAAACACCGGGGAGCTGTTTTTT
-	-	TRBV10-3	TRBJ1-3	CAISEFSQAAATGNTIYF	TGTGCCATCAGTGAGTTCTCCCAAGCTGCGGCGACTGGAAACACCATATATTTT
-	TRBD2	TRBV4-1	TRBJ2-7	CASSQDGSGGAREQYF	TGCGCCAGCAGCCAAGATGGGAGCGGGGGGGCAAGGGAGCAGTACTTC
-	-	TRBV7-2	TRBJ2-3	CASSLVGDGGTADTDTQYF	TGTGCCAGCAGCTTAGTAGGTGATGGCGGAACCGCCGACACAGATACGCAGTATTTT
-	TRBD1	TRBV6-2/TRBV6-3	TRBJ1-4	CASSTGTGFFF	TGTGCCAGCAGTACCGGGACAGGGTTTTTCTTT
-	TRBD1	TRBV27	TRBJ2-1	CASRGALSGQGDNEQFF	TGTGCCAGCAGAGGGGCCCTCTCGGGACAGGGGGACAATGAGCAGTTCTTC
once	TRBD2	TRBV19	TRBJ2-7	CASQLEAGPVYEQYF	TGTGCCAGTCAACTGGAAGCGGGACCCGTCTACGAGCAGTACTTC
-	TRBD2	TRBV4-2	TRBJ2-3	CASSQAIHGGASDTQYF	TGTGCCAGCAGCCAAGCTATCCACGGGGGGGCCTCAGATACGCAGTATTTT
-	-	TRBV3-1/TRBV3-2	TRBJ2-7	CASSQGIGSNDEQYF	TGTGCCAGCAGCCAAGGGATCGGGAGCAACGACGAGCAGTACTTC
-	TRBD2	TRBV28	TRBJ2-7	CASRSGTTYEQYF	TGTGCCAGCAGGAGCGGGACGACCTACGAGCAGTACTTC
-	TRBD1	TRBV30	TRBJ2-7	CAWSTTEAGGGFLQQYF	TGTGCCTGGAGTACCACCGAGGCAGGGGGCGGGTTCTTGCAGCAGTACTTC
-	-	TRBV7-9	TRBJ2-7	CASSSKSRQYF	TGTGCCAGCAGCTCAAAAAGCCGGCAGTACTTC
-	-	TRBV5-1	TRBJ1-1	CASSSRWANTEAFF	TGCGCCAGCAGCTCCCGTTGGGCGAACACTGAAGCTTTCTTT
-	-	TRBV6-5	TRBJ2-7	CASSEDGGSSYEQYF	TGTGCCAGCAGCGAGGATGGAGGCTCATCCTACGAGCAGTACTTC
-	-	TRBV5-8	TRBJ2-3	CASSPPGTQYF	TGTGCCAGCAGCCCCCCCGGTACGCAGTATTTT